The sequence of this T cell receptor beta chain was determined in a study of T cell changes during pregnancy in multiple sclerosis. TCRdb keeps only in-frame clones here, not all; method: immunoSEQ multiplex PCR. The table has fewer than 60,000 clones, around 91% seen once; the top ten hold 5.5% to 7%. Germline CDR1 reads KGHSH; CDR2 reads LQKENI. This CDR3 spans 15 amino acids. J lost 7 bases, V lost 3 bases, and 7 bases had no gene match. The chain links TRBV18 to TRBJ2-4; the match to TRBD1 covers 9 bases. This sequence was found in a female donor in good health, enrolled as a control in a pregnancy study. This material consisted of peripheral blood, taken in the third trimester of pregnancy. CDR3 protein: CASSPRTGEVNIQYF. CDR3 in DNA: TGTGCCAGCTCACCCAGGACAGGGGAAGTTAACATTCAGTACTTC.